This record looks at one T cell receptor beta chain sequence and its context. It has no known antigen specificity. Per-base qualities were not stored, and no clone one base away is much larger. The data were taken from a study of PD-1 blockade in classical Hodgkin lymphoma (dated by TCRdb to 2020 to 2021). With respect to the entire study: Nivolumab dosing was 3 mg/kg intravenously every 2 weeks, continuing until either disease progression or unacceptable toxicity. The study used CyTOF and TCR beta sequencing to define a peripheral blood immune signature of response to PD-1 blockade in classical Hodgkin lymphoma.

Overall results and qualifications from the work: Baseline diversity similar to that of newly diagnosed patients was observed in trial patients achieving complete response, whereas significantly lower diversity was observed in partial responders and progressors. Lower diversity was observed in patients in whom nivolumab was started less than 1 year after ASCT, and these patients were excluded from later analyses so that confounding by immune reconstitution would be avoided. Only a single clinical trial cohort was studied, and what caused the repertoire differences, possibly disease activity or prior therapy, remained undefined. Newly diagnosed patients were reported to have lower baseline TCR diversity than healthy donors, and relapsed/refractory patients were reported to have lower baseline TCR diversity still. CD4+ but not CD8+ TCR diversity rose significantly by C4D1 (p=0.0027 vs p=0.16), most apparent in complete responders (p=0.02).

CDR1 is given as SGDLS and CDR2 as YYNGEE, both from the germline V gene. V and J are trimmed by 0 bases and 4 bases, and the gene matches miss 7 bases of the junction. The CDR3, from cysteine to phenylalanine, totals 17 residues. The sequence is cut down to CDR3 DNA, 51 bases in frame from base 1. The Qiagen DNeasy kit was used to extract genomic DNA from unsorted PBMCs and from the negatively selected CD4+ and CD8+ fractions. Using primers that anneal to V and J segments, immunoSEQ multiplex PCR amplified the TCR beta CDR3 regions. Amplification bias was minimized using a synthetic immune receptor repertoire, and residual bias was removed computationally after sequencing. The published analysis was carried out like this. Repertoire diversity was quantified as the Shannon entropy index using custom Python scripts. Unsorted, CD4+ and CD8+ repertoires were analyzed separately, except for combined analyses in which CD4+ and CD8+ sequences were merged in silico. Clonal expansion was defined as at least a 2-fold frequency increase after treatment relative to C1D1, with a pseudocount of 0.5 for undetected baseline clones. Singleton clones were defined as clones with 0 or 1 copy at C1D1, and non-singleton clones were defined as clones with 2 or more copies. Clones expanded in unsorted samples were labelled as CD4+, CD8+ or unknown by matching protein sequences in sorted samples from the same patient. Wilcoxon tests on paired samples were used to test changes in diversity from C1D1 to C4D1. Not all clones reach the TCRdb copy of this immuneACCESS table, which keeps in-frame sequences only. Checked studies attribute under half of the gap to unresolved V genes and leave the rest unexplained. The DNA was the basis for D and trimming; V, J and clone size are from that table. The table for this sample lists 80,000 to 100,000 clones; 81% of them were counted only once. The ten top clones hold roughly 16% of the sample.

Taken with the paper, the label for time point translates to: cycle 2 day 1 (C2D1) of nivolumab. Relapse after autologous stem cell transplantation had occurred in all trial patients, and cohorts A, B and C were distinguished by prior brentuximab vedotin exposure. A total of over 50 patients with relapsed/refractory classical Hodgkin lymphoma made up the trial cohort, and each patient's best overall response was complete response, partial response or progressive disease. Single-agent nivolumab was administered to trial patients in the multi-cohort phase II CheckMate 205 trial. Best overall response was determined by an independent review committee according to the 2007 International Working Group response criteria. Trial PBMCs were collected immediately before nivolumab initiation (C1D1) and during therapy at cycle 2 day 1 and cycle 4 day 1. Peripheral blood was collected in 8 mL Vacutainer Cell Preparation Tubes, from which PBMCs were isolated by centrifugation and then cryopreserved.

The receptor was isolated from a human donor with classical Hodgkin lymphoma. Here the sequenced sample was peripheral blood mononuclear cells (PBMCs), taken before the second cycle of nivolumab. The V gene is TRBV9 and the J gene is TRBJ2-2; a stretch of 9 junction bases matches TRBD2. The nucleotide sequence reads TGTGCCAGCAGCGTAGACATCCTAGCGGGAATCACCGGGGAGCTGTTTTTT. This encodes CASSVDILAGITGELFF.